The source of this TCR beta chain is a study of blood T cell repertoires in COVID-19. Germline CDR1 MNHEY, CDR2 SVGEGT. The J segment lost 2 bases and the V segment lost 6 bases, leaving 9 bases of the junction unmatched. This CDR3 comprises 15 residues. TCRdb keeps only in-frame clones here, not all; method: immunoSEQ multiplex PCR. The data contain roughly 99,000 clones, around 79% of them singletons. The sample consisted of peripheral blood. V gene TRBV6-2 or TRBV6-3 combines with J gene TRBJ2-7; 8 bases match TRBD2. The sequence came from a woman at least 80 years old with active or convalescent COVID-19. As DNA, the CDR3 is TGTGCCAGCAGCCGGCTAGCGGGTGGAACCTACGAGCAGTACTTC. It translates to CASSRLAGGTYEQYF.